Each of the 30 T cell receptor beta chains below was sequenced from the same sample in a study of metastatic and nonmetastatic thyroid tumors. Treatment of any kind had been given to no patient before thyroid surgery. TCRdb re-called clones via MiXCR from the PCR reads. The profile covers 35,000 to 50,000 clones, with 15% to 20% appearing a single time and approximately 20% taken by the ten largest. Sequencing was carried out using blood. The receptor source for this set is a female donor with papillary thyroid cancer or a benign thyroid nodule (not recorded which). Some clones in this sample may be carry-over from other donors' samples.

This clone occurred a few times. The CDR3 sequence is CASIPLRKAFF. CDR3 sequence (DNA): TGTGCCAGCATCCCTCTTAGAAAGGCTTTCTTT. This chain connects TRBV12-3 or TRBV12-4 to TRBJ1-1, with D hard to call. V was trimmed by 7 bases and J by 11 bases, leaving 14 bases between them. There are 11 residues in the CDR3.

With regard to this clone: At one end, the junction sequence differs from germline, possibly due to a read error. The genes are TRBV10-2 and TRBJ2-3; 11 bases are a match to TRBD2. CDR1 WSHSY and CDR2 SAAADI come from the germline V gene. The CDR3 contains 16 residues. CDR3 coding DNA: TGCACCAGCAGTGGAAGAATAGCGGGAGGGTCAGATACGCAGTATTTT. It specifies CTSSGRIAGGSDTQYF.

This clone was found a few times. This may stem from a read error, because a much larger clone lies one nucleotide away. This chain connects TRBV29-1 to TRBJ1-2; D call uncertain. Trimming shortened V by 4 bases and J by 4 bases, and 13 bases separated the two germline ends. The CDR3 has 13 amino acids. From germline, CDR1 is SQVTM and CDR2 ANQGSEA. This CDR3 is CSVVRALSYGYTF. Here the CDR3 DNA reads TGCAGCGTTGTACGAGCCTTGAGCTATGGCTACACCTTC.

This clone turned up a few times. The CDR3 nucleotides read TGTGCCAGCTCCGGGACAGGCGATGGCTACACCTTC. As protein: CASSGTGDGYTF. The J gene is TRBJ1-2, the V gene TRBV18, with 8 bases lining up with TRBD1. V trimming: 6 bases; J trimming: 6 bases; junction bases outside the gene matches: 3. The germline V gene encodes CDR1 KGHSH and CDR2 LQKENI. The CDR3 is 12 residues long.

V is TRBV27 and J is TRBJ2-7; D unresolved. Germline assignment: CDR1 MNHEY and CDR2 SMNVEV (reference sequence). V gave up 4 bases and J gave up 2 bases, with 15 bases separating them. CDR3 length: 15 amino acids. The CDR3 here is CASSSSWVGPYEQYF. The CDR3, as DNA: TGTGCCAGCAGTTCATCGTGGGTTGGCCCCTACGAGCAGTACTTC.

With respect to this clone: This may be a read error: a much more frequent sequence differs by one nucleotide. This chain links TRBV20-1 with TRBJ2-7, with TRBD1 matching 9 bases. The CDR3 totals 17 residues. Germline CDR1 DFQATT, CDR2 SNEGSKA (reference sequence). Here the CDR3 reads CSARGITGTGSSYEQHF. The CDR3 coding sequence is TGCAGTGCTAGAGGGATAACCGGGACAGGGAGCTCCTACGAGCAGCACTTC.

This chain joins TRBV27 and TRBJ1-2; tentative D call: TRBD1 (5 bases). The germline V gene has CDR1 MNHEY and CDR2 SMNVEV (reference sequence). The CDR3 totals 15 residues. The germline V and J ends were trimmed by 2 bases and 9 bases, with 19 bases remaining between them. The CDR3 DNA sequence: TGTGCCAGCAGTTTAAGGCCCCAGGGAAAGGTATGCTACACCTTC. Its protein is CASSLRPQGKVCYTF.

There are many counts of this clone. The chain has TRBV5-1 and TRBJ2-6, with D unclear. V was clipped by 4 bases and J by 3 bases, with 17 bases between them. The CDR3 totals 17 residues. CDR1 is SGHRS, CDR2 YFSETQ, per germline. CDR3 sequence (DNA): TGCGCCAGCAGCCCGTTCCTCCGAACGGGTGGGGCCAACGTCCTGACTTTC. The encoded protein is CASSPFLRTGGANVLTF.

In this sample, this clone turned up many times. The V and J genes are TRBV4-3 and TRBJ1-5; no firm D call. This CDR3 spans 14 amino acids. Per the germline V gene, CDR1 is LGHNA and CDR2 is YSLEER. Trimming took 0 bases from V and 3 from J, leaving 6 bases between them. CDR3 DNA: TGCGCCAGCAGCCAAGACAGTTACAATCAGCCCCAGCATTTT. Translating gives CASSQDSYNQPQHF.

For this clone: The junction departs from the called germline gene at one end, perhaps through a read error. The chain employs TRBV11-2 and TRBJ2-1, with a weak D call TRBD2 (6 bases). There are 16 residues in the CDR3. Germline V CDR1 and CDR2: SGHAT, FQNNGV. CDR3 residues: CPSSPRSVEGYNEQFF. The CDR3 region has the DNA TGTCCCAGCAGCCCCCGGTCGGTGGAGGGATACAATGAGCAGTTCTTC.

Many counts were recorded for this clone. The V and J genes are TRBV15 and TRBJ1-1, with D unresolved. Trimming removed 0 bases from V and 0 bases from J, with 5 bases in between. This CDR3 comprises 14 residues. Germline V gives CDR1 LNHNV, CDR2 YYDKDF (reference sequence). The CDR3 loop reads CATSRDQMNTEAFF. CDR3 sequence (DNA): TGTGCCACCAGCAGAGATCAGATGAACACTGAAGCTTTCTTT.

Points on this clone: The CDR3 does not end in the conserved phenylalanine or tryptophan, so this is likely a read error. This chain links TRBV20-1 with TRBJ1-5; tentatively, D is TRBD1 (6 bases). Per the germline V gene, CDR1 is DFQATT and CDR2 is SNEGSKA (reference sequence). The CDR3 runs 13 residues. V was cut by 3 bases and J by 6 bases, with 12 bases left in between. CDR3 DNA sequence: TGCAGTGCTAGTCAGGGGACGAGTCAGCCCCAGCATCTT. Translated, it gives CSASQGTSQPQHL.

This clone was seen at least ten times. J is TRBJ2-3 and V is TRBV7-9; D gene ambiguous. V dropped 5 bases and J dropped 3 bases, with 9 bases sitting between them. Per the germline V gene, CDR1 is SEHNR and CDR2 is FQNEAQ (reference sequence). The CDR3 sequence is 13 residues long. CDR3 nucleotides: TGTGCCAGCAGCCTTACAGCTACAGATACGCAGTATTTT. This gives the protein CASSLTATDTQYF.

This clone was counted a few times. The rearrangement uses TRBV28 and TRBJ2-5, with D possibly being TRBD1 or TRBD2 (5 bases each). The V gene's germline CDR1 is MDHEN and CDR2 SYDVKM. V lost 3 bases and J 5 bases, leaving 16 bases between the germline ends. CDR3 length: 15 amino acids. CDR3 sequence (DNA): TGTGCCAGCAGTTTGGAAGGGATGGGACGGGAGACCCAGTACTTC. Protein: CASSLEGMGRETQYF.

This chain connects TRBV7-8 to TRBJ2-1; no firm D call. CDR3 size: 18 residues. V gave up 6 bases and J gave up 0 bases, with 21 bases separating them. CDR1 is SGHVS and CDR2 is FQNEAQ in the germline V gene. CDR3 DNA: TGTGCCAGCAGACCCCGTTTAAGGGCTTCAAGCTCCTACAATGAGCAGTTCTTC. Its translation: CASRPRLRASSSYNEQFF.

V gene TRBV3-1 combines with J gene TRBJ2-7; 10 bases line up with TRBD2. The V and J ends lost 0 bases and 2 bases, in that order; junction bases with no gene match: 7. The CDR3 has 17 amino acids. Germline V gives CDR1 LGHDT, CDR2 YNNKEL (reference sequence). For the CDR3, the DNA is TGTGCCAGCAGCCAAGATAAACTAGCGGGACTTGCCTACGAGCAGTACTTC. This translates into CASSQDKLAGLAYEQYF.

The rearrangement links TRBV20-1 to TRBJ2-5, with a possible D match to TRBD2 (5 bases). This CDR3 spans 16 amino acids. Per germline, CDR1 DFQATT and CDR2 SNEGSKA (reference sequence). V lost 5 bases, J lost 5 bases, and 24 bases lay in between. The CDR3 bases are TGCAGTGCTGTCGGCGGCATGCTGGAGGCTCGGGAGACCCAGTACTTC. As protein: CSAVGGMLEARETQYF.

The sample holds many counts of this clone. The chain carries TRBV6-2 or TRBV6-3 and TRBJ1-5, with unresolved D. There are 13 residues in the CDR3. The V and J ends lost 2 bases and 2 bases respectively, with 4 bases between them. Germline V gene lookup returns CDR1 MNHEY and CDR2 SVGEGT. In nucleotides, the CDR3 is TGTGCCAGCAGTTACGAGGGCAATCAGCCCCAGCATTTT. Residues: CASSYEGNQPQHF.

This clone was seen ten or more times. The same CDR3 also results from other DNA sequences found in this sample. The V and J genes are TRBV19 and TRBJ2-3, with D perhaps matching TRBD1 (6 bases). Germline-derived CDR1 and CDR2 are LNHDA and SQIVND (reference sequence). The germline V and J ends were trimmed by 2 bases and 1 base, with 13 bases remaining between them. The CDR3 covers 16 residues. Here the CDR3 DNA reads TGTGCCAGTAGTATATCCGGTGCAGGGGGCACAGATACGCAGTATTTT. Encoded protein: CASSISGAGGTDTQYF.

Note on this clone: A much larger clone differs from this one at a single base, so this may be a read error. The chain joins TRBV20-1 to TRBJ2-5, with TRBD2 matching 9 bases. The CDR3 has 17 amino acids. Germline-derived CDR1 and CDR2 are DFQATT and SNEGSKA (reference sequence). CDR3 in amino acids: CSARDRILVAGAETQHF. CDR3 in DNA: TGCAGTGCTAGAGATCGGATCCTGGTAGCGGGAGCAGAGACCCAGCACTTC.

For this clone: The germline gene is not matched at one end of the junction; a read error may be the cause. The genes are TRBV20-1 and TRBJ2-3, with D possibly being TRBD2 (5 bases). CDR3 length: 15 amino acids. CDR1 is DFQATT, CDR2 SNEGSKA, per germline (reference sequence). The CDR3 bases are TGCAGTGCTACACAAACGCCATCTAGCAAAGATACGCAGTATTTT. Translating it yields CSATQTPSSKDTQYF.

By sample share, this clone is medium-sized. V is TRBV19 and J is TRBJ1-4; no clear D. Germline V gene sequence: CDR1 LNHDA, CDR2 SQIVND (reference sequence). Trimming took off 3 bases at V and 7 bases at J, with 12 bases between the two ends. The CDR3 is 14 amino acids. CDR3 coding DNA: TGTGCCAGTAGTATCCCCCTCAAGGGTGAAAAACTGTTTTTT. This encodes CASSIPLKGEKLFF.

The chain links TRBV11-2 to TRBJ2-7, with 10 bases fitting TRBD1. J gave up 3 bases and V 5 bases, and 4 bases lay outside the gene matches. CDR3 length: 14 residues. The V gene's germline CDR1 is SGHAT and CDR2 FQNNGV. The CDR3 DNA reads TGTGCCAGCAGCAAGGACAGGGGGGGCTACGAGCAGTACTTC. Its translation is CASSKDRGGYEQYF.

This clone has ten or more counts. V gene TRBV7-2 combines with J gene TRBJ2-1, with 11 bases fitting TRBD2. V shed 5 bases, J shed 0 bases, and the junction held 9 bases outside the gene matches. Germline-derived CDR1 and CDR2 are SGHTA and FQGNSA. This CDR3 has 18 residues. CDR3 region: CASSPGTSGIGSYNEQFF. In DNA, the CDR3 is TGTGCCAGCAGCCCCGGGACTAGCGGAATCGGCTCCTACAATGAGCAGTTCTTC.

This clone came up many times. This chain links TRBV6-5 with TRBJ1-1; D is undetermined. The V and J ends lost 2 bases and 5 bases respectively, with 21 bases between them. CDR1 MNHEY and CDR2 SVGAGI come from the germline V gene. The CDR3 consists of 17 residues. CDR3 bases: TGTGCCAGCAGTTACAGTTTGCACAGCCTTGAAAGGACTGAAGCTTTCTTT. This gives the protein CASSYSLHSLERTEAFF.

This clone was counted only a few times. The rearrangement uses TRBV6-1 and TRBJ2-1; D is unresolved. This CDR3 has 13 residues. The V gene lost 6 bases and the J gene lost 8 bases, with 14 bases spanning the gap. CDR1 and CDR2 (germline): MNHNS, SASEGT. In nucleotides, the CDR3 is TGTGCCAGCAGCGCTCAGTTAATGCATGAGCAGTTCTTC. Amino acid sequence: CASSAQLMHEQFF.

The sample holds a few counts of this clone. This chain uses TRBV19 with TRBJ2-1; no clear D gene. Germline V CDR1 and CDR2: LNHDA, SQIVND (reference sequence). The CDR3 consists of 12 residues. V was cut by 7 bases and J by 4 bases, with 8 bases left in between. The CDR3 DNA reads as TGTGCCAGTATGTGGGGATACAATGAGCAGTTCTTC. Protein sequence: CASMWGYNEQFF.

This chain joins TRBV18 and TRBJ1-5; D gene ambiguous. The CDR3 is 13 amino acids. Germline V gene sequence: CDR1 KGHSH, CDR2 LQKENI. V lost 2 bases and J lost 7, with 9 bases in between. The CDR3 spells CASSPEGNQPQHF. DNA for the CDR3: TGTGCCAGCTCACCAGAAGGAAACCAGCCCCAGCATTTT.

This chain links TRBV5-5 with TRBJ2-7; 7 bases match TRBD1. V shed 2 bases, J shed 4 bases, and the junction held 6 bases outside the gene matches. The CDR3 length is 14 residues. Germline CDR1 and CDR2: SGHKS and YYEKEE (reference sequence). The CDR3 reads CASSLETGRYEQYF. The CDR3 region has the DNA TGTGCCAGCAGCTTAGAGACAGGGCGGTACGAGCAGTACTTC.

This clone ranks as medium-sized. The V and J genes are TRBV6-1 and TRBJ2-7, with TRBD1 identical over 10 bases. The ends lost 6 bases at V and 5 bases at J; junction bases unmatched: 7. Germline CDR1 MNHNS, CDR2 SASEGT. The CDR3 is 14 amino acids. CDR3 amino acids: CASRSRQGANEQYF. The DNA for the CDR3 is TGTGCCAGCAGGAGCCGACAGGGGGCCAACGAGCAGTACTTC.